Below are 12 T cell receptor beta chains sequenced from a single sample in a study of human T cells and chemical hapten exposure. Using its own MiXCR run on the RACE reads, TCRdb lists one record per CDR3 protein. The sample holds some 36,000 distinct CDR3 sequences, less than 8.5% seen once. Time point here: pre-sensitization, week 0. As for treatment: therapeutic diphenylcyclopropenone sensitization with weekly scalp DPC. The specimen comprised whole blood, sampled in connection with sensitization to the hapten diphenylcyclopropenone (DPC). The receptors shown here come from a woman aged 45-59 years with alopecia areata. Some clones in this sample may be carry-over from other donors' samples.

The chain has TRBV13 and TRBJ2-7; 12 bases match TRBD2. V shed 1 base, J shed 7 bases, and the junction held 5 bases outside the gene matches. The CDR3 runs 15 residues. CDR1 PRHDT and CDR2 FYEKMQ come from the germline V gene (reference sequence). The CDR3 region has the DNA TGTGCCAGCAGCTTAGCCCTAGCGGGAGGGCGGGAGCAGTACTTC. Its translation: CASSLALAGGREQYF.

The chain is built from TRBV20-1 and TRBJ2-1; 8 nucleotides match TRBD2. Germline CDR1 and CDR2: DFQATT and SNEGSKA (reference sequence). V trimming: 3 bases; J trimming: 8 bases; junction bases outside the gene matches: 6. There are 13 residues in the CDR3. The DNA of the CDR3 is TGCAGTGCTAGGGTCGGGAGGGCCCATGAGCAGTTCTTC. It is translated as CSARVGRAHEQFF.

The chain joins TRBV7-3 to TRBJ2-2; 9 bases are shared with TRBD2. CDR1 SGHTA and CDR2 FQGTGA come from the germline V gene. CDR3 length: 18 residues. V lost 5 bases to trimming and J lost 4 bases; unmatched junction nucleotides: 14. The chain's CDR3 is CASSLVGGRASGTGELFF. Here the CDR3 DNA reads TGTGCCAGCAGCCTCGTCGGCGGGAGGGCCTCTGGCACCGGGGAGCTGTTTTTT.

This clonotype was detected ten times or more. The chain couples TRBV11-2 to TRBJ2-6; no definite D call. Germline V gene data show CDR1 as SGHAT and CDR2 as FQNNGV. Trimming stripped 1 base from V and 0 bases from J, with 7 bases between. The CDR3 loop spans 16 amino acids. CDR3 sequence reads: CASSLVPHSGANVLTF. In nucleotides, the CDR3 is TGTGCCAGCAGCTTAGTTCCCCACTCTGGGGCCAACGTCCTGACTTTC.

This clonotype occurred many times. The J gene is TRBJ2-7, the V gene TRBV7-9; 8 positions agree with TRBD2. The CDR3 totals 14 residues. Germline CDR1 SEHNR, CDR2 FQNEAQ (reference sequence). Germline trimming cut 5 bases from V and 5 bases from J; bases unmatched to any gene: 8. DNA for the CDR3: TGTGCCAGCAGCCGGGGACTAGAATCCCACGAGCAGTACTTC. Amino acids: CASSRGLESHEQYF.

The chain joins TRBV12-3 or TRBV12-4 to TRBJ2-3, with 12 bases fitting TRBD2. V shed 1 base, J shed 4 bases, and the junction held 12 bases outside the gene matches. This CDR3 has 19 amino acids. In DNA, the CDR3 is TGTGCCAGCAGTTTAGGCCTAGCGGGAGGGCCTGGGGTTTCAGATACGCAGTATTTT. Protein sequence: CASSLGLAGGPGVSDTQYF.

This clonotype was detected many times. V usage is TRBV18 and J usage is TRBJ1-1; D is uncertain. Per the germline V gene, CDR1 is KGHSH and CDR2 is LQKENI. The CDR3 is 15 residues long. V was shortened by 6 bases and J by 0 bases, with 14 bases between the two germline ends. The CDR3 DNA sequence: TGTGCCAGCTCCCCCGGAGCAGAGATGAACACTGAAGCTTTCTTT. Translating it yields CASSPGAEMNTEAFF.

This clonotype was counted only a few times. Written as DNA, the CDR3 is TGTGCCAGCAGCCAAAGGGCTCTAAACACCGGGGAGCTGTTTTTT. This sequence encodes CASSQRALNTGELFF. V is TRBV7-3 and J is TRBJ2-2, with unresolved D. CDR1 SGHTA and CDR2 FQGTGA come from the germline V gene. The CDR3 covers 15 residues. Trimming removed 5 bases at V and 2 bases at J, with 12 bases between. Supplemented by reference TRBV7-3 and TRBJ2-2, the full variable domain reads GAGVSQTPSNKVTEKGKYVELRCDPISGHTALYWYRQSLGQGPEFLIYFQGTGAADDSGLPNDRFFAVRPEGSVSTLKIQRTERGDSAVYLCASSQRALNTGELFFGEGSRLTVL.

This chain connects TRBV27 to TRBJ1-5; D is perhaps TRBD1 (6 bases). The CDR3 runs to 10 residues. Germline loops: CDR1 MNHEY, CDR2 SMNVEV (reference sequence). The CDR3 nucleotides are TGTGTCATAGGGGGTCAGCCCCAGCATTTT. Protein product: CVIGGQPQHF.

This clonotype was seen repeatedly, ten times or more. V usage is TRBV19 and J usage is TRBJ2-3; D is possibly TRBD1 (7 bases). V was cut by 6 bases and J by 3 bases, with 13 bases left in between. CDR3 length: 14 amino acids. The germline CDR1 and CDR2 sequences are LNHDA and SQIVND (reference sequence). The CDR3 nucleotides are TGTGCCAGTAGCCCGACAGGGAGGACAGATACGCAGTATTTT. Amino acid sequence: CASSPTGRTDTQYF.

The table lists this clonotype with many counts. The rearrangement uses TRBV5-4 and TRBJ2-5; 10 bases match TRBD2. With V trimmed by 2 bases and J by 3 bases, 10 bases remained unmatched. CDR1 is SGHNT, CDR2 YYREEE, per germline (reference sequence). The CDR3 spans 17 residues. CDR3 residues: CASSLGRGLAGEETQYF. CDR3 nucleotide sequence: TGTGCCAGCAGCTTAGGGAGAGGGCTAGCGGGAGAAGAGACCCAGTACTTC.

The sample holds many counts of this clonotype. The rearrangement uses TRBV30 and TRBJ2-7, with 8 nucleotides matching TRBD1. Germline-derived CDR1 and CDR2 are GTSNPN and SVGIG (reference sequence). This CDR3 contains 12 residues. V gave up 3 bases and J gave up 5 bases; unmatched junction bases: 3. The CDR3 loop reads CAWSPGQDEQYF. The CDR3, as DNA: TGTGCCTGGAGCCCGGGACAGGACGAGCAGTACTTC.